The T cell receptor beta chain described here comes from a study of cytomegalovirus exposure and HLA in healthy donors. General study findings and limits: According to a later analysis, most TCR beta chains associated with CMV appeared HLA-restricted. Later analysis suggested links between common viral pathogens and several top significant clusters. Earlier analysis yielded a pattern in which most TCR beta V segments were productive about 87% or about 30% of the time.

A multiplex PCR was run with 60 Vbeta primers and 13 Jbeta primers. Profiling relied on immunoSEQ multiplex PCR, and the TCRdb table lists in-frame clones only, not all of them. Counted here are around 120,000 clones, around three quarters occurring once; the ten biggest clones make up roughly 6.1%. Trimming took 6 bases from V and 6 from J; bases not matched to a gene: 9. The CDR3 runs to 14 residues. Per the germline V gene, CDR1 is MNHNS and CDR2 is SASEGT. A remark on this clone: Its antigen is not identified.

The J gene is TRBJ2-7, the V gene TRBV6-1; TRBD2 aligns across 9 bases. The TCR was taken from a woman aged 40 to 49 in good health and CMV-seronegative. The sample taken for sequencing was PBMCs. DNA of the CDR3: TGTGCCAGCAGAGAGACTAGCGGTGCGGTCGAGCAGTACTTC. Protein: CASRETSGAVEQYF.